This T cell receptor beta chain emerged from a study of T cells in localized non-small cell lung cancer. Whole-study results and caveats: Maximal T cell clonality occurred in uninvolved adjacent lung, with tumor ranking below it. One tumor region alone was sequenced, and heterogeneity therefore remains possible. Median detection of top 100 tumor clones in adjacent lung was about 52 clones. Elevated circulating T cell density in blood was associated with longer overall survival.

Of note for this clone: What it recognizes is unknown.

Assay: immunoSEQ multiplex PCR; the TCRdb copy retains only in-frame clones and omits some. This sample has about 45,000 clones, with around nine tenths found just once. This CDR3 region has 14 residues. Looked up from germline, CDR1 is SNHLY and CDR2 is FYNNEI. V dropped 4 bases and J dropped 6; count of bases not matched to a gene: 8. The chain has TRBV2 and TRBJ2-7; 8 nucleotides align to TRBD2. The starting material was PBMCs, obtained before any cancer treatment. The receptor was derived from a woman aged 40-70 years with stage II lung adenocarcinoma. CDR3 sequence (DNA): TGTGCCAGCAGTGCGAGGGCGGGGGGTTTCGAGCAGTACTTC. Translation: CASSARAGGFEQYF. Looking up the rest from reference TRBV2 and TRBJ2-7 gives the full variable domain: EPEVTQTPSHQVTQMGQEVILRCVPISNHLYFYWYRQILGQKVEFLVSFYNNEISEKSEIFDDQFSVERPDGSNFTLKIRSTKLEDSAMYFCASSARAGGFEQYFGPGTRLTVT.